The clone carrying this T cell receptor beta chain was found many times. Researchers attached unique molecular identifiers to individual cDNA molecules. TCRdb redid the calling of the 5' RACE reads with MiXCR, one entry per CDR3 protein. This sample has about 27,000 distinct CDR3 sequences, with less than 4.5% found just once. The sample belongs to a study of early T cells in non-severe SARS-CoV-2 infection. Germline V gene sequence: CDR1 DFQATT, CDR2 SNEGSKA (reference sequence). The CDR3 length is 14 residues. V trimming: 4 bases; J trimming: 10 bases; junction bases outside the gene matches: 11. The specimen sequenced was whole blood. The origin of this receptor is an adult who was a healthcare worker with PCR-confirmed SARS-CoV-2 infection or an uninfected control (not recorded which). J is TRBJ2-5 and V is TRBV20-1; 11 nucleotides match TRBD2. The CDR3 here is CSANSGRGRMGQYF. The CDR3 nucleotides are TGCAGTGCTAATAGCGGGAGGGGGCGAATGGGCCAGTACTTC.